The 10 T cell receptor beta chains listed next were all sequenced from one sample in a study of cytomegalovirus exposure and HLA in healthy donors. PCR primers comprised 60 Vbeta and 13 Jbeta primers. The data were produced by immunoSEQ multiplex PCR, yet TCRdb's version contains in-frame clones alone and is incomplete. The profile shows 200,000 to 250,000 clones, just under 80% of them singletons. Sequencing input: PBMCs. The receptors here all came from a boy aged 5-17 years in good health and CMV-seronegative.

The chain joins TRBV30 to TRBJ1-4; perhaps TRBD1 as D (6 bases). V lost 0 bases and J lost 4, with 9 bases in between. The CDR3 spans 14 residues. In germline, CDR1 is GTSNPN, CDR2 SVGIG (reference sequence). In nucleotides, the CDR3 is TGTGCCTGGAGTGTAAGGACAGATAATGAAAAACTGTTTTTT. It translates to CAWSVRTDNEKLFF.

The sample holds one count of this clone. The genes are TRBV5-4 and TRBJ2-7; 7 bases are shared with TRBD2. The CDR3 spans 15 residues. The trim removed 0 bases at V and 3 bases at J, leaving 6 bases unmatched. Germline CDR1 SGHNT, CDR2 YYREEE (reference sequence). The CDR3 reads CASSLDPAGYYEQYF. CDR3 bases: TGTGCCAGCAGCTTGGATCCAGCGGGATACTACGAGCAGTACTTC.

The chain uses TRBV7-9 and TRBJ2-7, with TRBD1 matching over 8 bases. Germline V gene lookup returns CDR1 SEHNR and CDR2 FQNEAQ (reference sequence). This CDR3 contains 12 residues. V lost 6 bases, J lost 3 bases, and 1 base stayed unmatched. Here the CDR3 reads CASSTGGYEQYF. The CDR3 coding sequence is TGTGCCAGCAGTACAGGGGGCTACGAGCAGTACTTC.

The chain couples TRBV7-2 to TRBJ2-7; TRBD2 matches at 9 bases. The ends lost 5 bases at V and 3 bases at J; junction bases unmatched: 8. This CDR3 contains 15 residues. Germline-derived CDR1 and CDR2 are SGHTA and FQGNSA. Here the CDR3 DNA reads TGTGCCAGCAGCCCGACTAGCGGAGGGATCTACGAGCAGTACTTC. This encodes CASSPTSGGIYEQYF.

This sequence joins TRBV4-1 and TRBJ2-3; 7 nucleotides agree with TRBD2. V lost 0 bases and J lost 0; bases outside the gene matches: 6. The CDR3 runs 17 residues. Germline CDR1 and CDR2: MGHRA and YSYEKL. The CDR3 region is CASSQDGPGGSTDTQYF. In nucleotides, the CDR3 is TGCGCCAGCAGCCAAGACGGGCCGGGGGGTAGCACAGATACGCAGTATTTT.

This sequence joins TRBV5-5 and TRBJ1-5; 7 nucleotides align to TRBD1. CDR3 size: 14 residues. V was clipped by 3 bases and J by 1 base; unmatched bases: 1. The germline gives CDR1 SGHKS, CDR2 YYEKEE (reference sequence). CDR3 loop: CASSYRGSNQPQHF. The CDR3 coding sequence is TGTGCCAGCAGCTACAGGGGAAGCAATCAGCCCCAGCATTTT.

The chain combines TRBV5-4 with TRBJ2-2; 8 nucleotides align to TRBD1. V dropped 3 bases and J dropped 5; count of bases not matched to a gene: 6. Germline loops: CDR1 SGHNT, CDR2 YYREEE (reference sequence). This CDR3 spans 15 amino acids. The CDR3 reads CASSSRTGKTGELFF. In DNA form, the CDR3 reads TGTGCCAGCAGCTCAAGGACAGGGAAAACCGGGGAGCTGTTTTTT.

V is TRBV19 and J is TRBJ2-5; 8 bases fit TRBD1. V gave up 5 bases and J gave up 3 bases; unmatched junction bases: 2. The CDR3 spans 13 residues. Looked up from germline, CDR1 is LNHDA and CDR2 is SQIVND (reference sequence). The CDR3, as DNA: TGTGCCAGTAGTGCGGACAGGGAAGAGACCCAGTACTTC. Translation gives CASSADREETQYF.

This clone has a handful of counts. This sequence joins TRBV11-3 and TRBJ1-2; unclear D gene. Germline CDR1 SGHNT, CDR2 YENEEA. This CDR3 region has 11 residues. Trimming took 8 bases from V and 8 from J, leaving 12 bases between them. This chain's CDR3 is CASGLAGGYTF. The CDR3 bases are TGTGCCAGCGGGCTGGCAGGCGGCTACACCTTC.

V and J are TRBV6-5 and TRBJ1-2, with 7 bases matching TRBD1. The CDR3 totals 12 residues. Germline CDR1 reads MNHEY; CDR2 reads SVGAGI. Trimming cost V 7 bases and J 9 bases; bases outside gene matches: 8. CDR3: CASKNRGKRYTF. The CDR3 region has the DNA TGTGCCAGCAAAAACAGGGGAAAGCGCTACACCTTC.